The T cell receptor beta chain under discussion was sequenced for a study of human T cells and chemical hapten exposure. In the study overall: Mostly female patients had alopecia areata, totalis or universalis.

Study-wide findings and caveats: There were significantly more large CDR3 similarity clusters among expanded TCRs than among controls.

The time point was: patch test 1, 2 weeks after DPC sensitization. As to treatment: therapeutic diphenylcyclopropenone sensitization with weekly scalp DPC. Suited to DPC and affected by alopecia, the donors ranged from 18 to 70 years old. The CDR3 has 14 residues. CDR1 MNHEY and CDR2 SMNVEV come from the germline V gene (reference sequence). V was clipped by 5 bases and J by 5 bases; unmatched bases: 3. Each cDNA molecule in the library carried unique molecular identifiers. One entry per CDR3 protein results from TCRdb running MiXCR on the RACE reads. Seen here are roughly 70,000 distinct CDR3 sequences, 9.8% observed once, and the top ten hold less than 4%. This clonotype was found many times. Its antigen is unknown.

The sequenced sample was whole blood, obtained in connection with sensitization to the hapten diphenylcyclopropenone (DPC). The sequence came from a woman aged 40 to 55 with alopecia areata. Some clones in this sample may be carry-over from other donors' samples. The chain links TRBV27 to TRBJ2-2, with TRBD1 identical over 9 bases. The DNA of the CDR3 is TGTGCCAGCAGTCCCGGACAGGGGACCGGGGAGCTGTTTTTT. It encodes CASSPGQGTGELFF.